A selection of T cell receptor beta chains follows, all from one sample in a study of neurological immune-mediated disorders. A single record per CDR3 protein comes from TCRdb applying MiXCR to the 5' RACE reads. Of about 55,000 distinct CDR3 sequences in the sample, under 4.5% were seen once. Sequencing input: CD4+ T cells from blood. These receptors were obtained from a woman in her thirties or forties with multiple sclerosis. Both conserved end residues are part of each CDR3. The D gene is left open where the match is weak. Some rows mark clone size as missing; the rest say once, few, many or name a class of expanded clone.

cdr3_aa: CASSTPGGSGNTIYF
cdr3_nt: TGTGCCAGCAGTACACCAGGGGGCTCTGGAAACACCATATATTTT
v_call: TRBV25-1
d_call: TRBD1
j_call: TRBJ1-3
clone_size: many

cdr3_aa: CASSRLGGANTQYF
cdr3_nt: TGTGCCAGCAGCCGCCTGGGGGGGGCAAATACGCAGTATTTT
v_call: TRBV7-9
d_call: NA
j_call: TRBJ2-3
clone_size: many

cdr3_aa: CASSLFSGSWDEQFF
cdr3_nt: TGTGCCAGCAGCTTATTTTCGGGGTCTTGGGATGAGCAGTTCTTC
v_call: TRBV7-6
d_call: NA
j_call: TRBJ2-1
clone_size: many

cdr3_aa: CASSRLGTGITYEQYF
cdr3_nt: TGCGCCAGCAGCCGCCTCGGGACAGGGATAACCTACGAGCAGTACTTC
v_call: TRBV5-1
d_call: TRBD1
j_call: TRBJ2-7
clone_size: many

cdr3_aa: CASSKAVRRGSGNTIYF
cdr3_nt: TGTGCCAGCAGCAAAGCGGTCCGCAGGGGCTCTGGAAACACCATATATTTT
v_call: TRBV21-1
d_call: NA
j_call: TRBJ1-3
clone_size: many

cdr3_aa: CASRQDPPTDTQYF
cdr3_nt: TGCGCCAGCAGGCAGGATCCCCCCACAGATACGCAGTATTTT
v_call: TRBV5-1
d_call: NA
j_call: TRBJ2-3
clone_size: many

cdr3_aa: CASSRQVDSPLHF
cdr3_nt: TGTGCCAGCAGCAGACAGGTTGATTCACCCCTCCACTTT
v_call: TRBV7-2
d_call: NA
j_call: TRBJ1-6
clone_size: many

cdr3_aa: CSTQGYDEQFF
cdr3_nt: TGCAGCACACAGGGCTACGATGAGCAGTTCTTC
v_call: TRBV29-1
d_call: NA
j_call: TRBJ2-1
clone_size: many

cdr3_aa: CASSFQGADADTQYF
cdr3_nt: TGCGCCAGCAGCTTTCAGGGGGCGGACGCAGATACGCAGTATTTT
v_call: TRBV5-1
d_call: TRBD1
j_call: TRBJ2-3
clone_size: few

cdr3_aa: CASMEGARDTQYF
cdr3_nt: TGTGCCAGCATGGAGGGGGCAAGGGATACGCAGTATTTT
v_call: TRBV2
d_call: NA
j_call: TRBJ2-3
clone_size: many

cdr3_aa: CSAKQGMNTEAFF
cdr3_nt: TGCAGTGCGAAACAGGGGATGAACACTGAAGCTTTCTTT
v_call: TRBV20-1
d_call: TRBD1
j_call: TRBJ1-1
clone_size: many

cdr3_aa: CATGKGGGKFATNEKLFF
cdr3_nt: TGTGCTACAGGAAAGGGGGGTGGAAAATTCGCAACTAATGAAAAACTGTTTTTT
v_call: TRBV5-8
d_call: NA
j_call: TRBJ1-4
clone_size: NA

cdr3_aa: CASSLPGQPANYGYTF
cdr3_nt: TGCGCCAGCAGCCTACCGGGACAGCCAGCTAACTATGGCTACACCTTC
v_call: TRBV5-1
d_call: TRBD1
j_call: TRBJ1-2
clone_size: many

cdr3_aa: CASSKGTANEKLFF
cdr3_nt: TGCGCCAGCAGCAAAGGGACAGCTAATGAAAAACTGTTTTTT
v_call: TRBV5-1
d_call: TRBD1
j_call: TRBJ1-4
clone_size: many

cdr3_aa: CASSLGQGKNTEAFF
cdr3_nt: TGCGCCAGCAGCTTGGGACAGGGAAAAAACACTGAAGCTTTCTTT
v_call: TRBV5-1
d_call: TRBD1
j_call: TRBJ1-1
clone_size: many

cdr3_aa: CASLDGRSYEQYF
cdr3_nt: TGTGCCAGCCTAGACGGGCGCTCCTACGAGCAGTACTTC
v_call: TRBV6-5
d_call: NA
j_call: TRBJ2-7
clone_size: many

cdr3_aa: CASSLEGTGIGNTIYF
cdr3_nt: TGCGCCAGCAGCTTGGAAGGGACAGGGATCGGAAACACCATATATTTT
v_call: TRBV5-1
d_call: TRBD1
j_call: TRBJ1-3
clone_size: many

cdr3_aa: CASSHRDYAGNTIYF
cdr3_nt: TGTGCCAGCTCTCACAGGGATTATGCTGGAAACACCATATATTTT
v_call: TRBV18
d_call: NA
j_call: TRBJ1-3
clone_size: many

cdr3_aa: CASTVSSYNSPLHF
cdr3_nt: TGTGCCAGCACTGTTAGCTCCTATAATTCACCCCTCCACTTT
v_call: TRBV6-5
d_call: NA
j_call: TRBJ1-6
clone_size: many

cdr3_aa: CASSLGWTGEGSPLHF
cdr3_nt: TGCGCCAGCAGCTTGGGATGGACAGGGGAAGGTTCACCCCTCCACTTT
v_call: TRBV5-1
d_call: TRBD1
j_call: TRBJ1-6
clone_size: many

cdr3_aa: CASSITGEVAEAFF
cdr3_nt: TGTGCCAGCAGCATAACAGGCGAGGTCGCTGAAGCTTTCTTT
v_call: TRBV7-3
d_call: NA
j_call: TRBJ1-1
clone_size: many

cdr3_aa: CASSSWTGQGGEKLFF
cdr3_nt: TGTGCCAGCAGCTCATGGACAGGGCAGGGGGGTGAAAAACTGTTTTTT
v_call: TRBV7-8
d_call: TRBD1
j_call: TRBJ1-4
clone_size: many

cdr3_aa: CSANPHTNQPQHF
cdr3_nt: TGCAGTGCAAACCCACACACAAATCAGCCCCAGCATTTT
v_call: TRBV20-1
d_call: NA
j_call: TRBJ1-5
clone_size: many

cdr3_aa: CASSPSRDSSWYF
cdr3_nt: TGCGCCAGCAGCCCGTCCCGGGACAGTTCCTGGTACTTC
v_call: TRBV5-1
d_call: TRBD1
j_call: TRBJ2-5
clone_size: many

cdr3_aa: CASIKDFESTDTQYF
cdr3_nt: TGCGCCAGCATCAAAGACTTCGAGAGCACAGATACGCAGTATTTT
v_call: TRBV5-1
d_call: NA
j_call: TRBJ2-3
clone_size: many

cdr3_aa: CSAIGTGANVLTF
cdr3_nt: TGCAGTGCTATAGGGACTGGGGCCAACGTCCTGACTTTC
v_call: TRBV20-1
d_call: NA
j_call: TRBJ2-6
clone_size: many

cdr3_aa: CASSQENYRGFHEQYF
cdr3_nt: TGTGCCAGCAGCCAAGAAAACTACAGGGGGTTCCACGAGCAGTACTTC
v_call: TRBV3-1
d_call: TRBD1
j_call: TRBJ2-7
clone_size: NA

cdr3_aa: CASSRGAWEGSPLHF
cdr3_nt: TGTGCCAGCAGCCGGGGGGCCTGGGAGGGTTCACCCCTCCACTTT
v_call: TRBV7-9
d_call: NA
j_call: TRBJ1-6
clone_size: many

cdr3_aa: CASRFNRDSYEQYF
cdr3_nt: TGTGCCAGCAGATTTAACCGGGACTCCTACGAGCAGTACTTC
v_call: TRBV12-3/TRBV12-4
d_call: NA
j_call: TRBJ2-7
clone_size: medium-sized

cdr3_aa: CASSSRRGIQYF
cdr3_nt: TGCGCCAGCAGCTCGCGCAGGGGAATTCAGTACTTC
v_call: TRBV5-1
d_call: NA
j_call: TRBJ2-4
clone_size: many

cdr3_aa: CASRGLATNEKLFF
cdr3_nt: TGTGCCAGCAGGGGGCTTGCAACTAATGAAAAACTGTTTTTT
v_call: TRBV6-5
d_call: NA
j_call: TRBJ1-4
clone_size: many

cdr3_aa: CASSFLLWGPNEKLFF
cdr3_nt: TGTGCCAGCAGCTTCCTGCTGTGGGGTCCTAATGAAAAACTGTTTTTT
v_call: TRBV5-5
d_call: NA
j_call: TRBJ1-4
clone_size: many

cdr3_aa: CSVEEAVYNEQFF
cdr3_nt: TGCAGCGTTGAGGAGGCTGTATACAATGAGCAGTTCTTC
v_call: TRBV29-1
d_call: NA
j_call: TRBJ2-1
clone_size: many

cdr3_aa: CATSSRTFMNTEAFF
cdr3_nt: TGTGCCACCAGCTCACGGACCTTCATGAACACTGAAGCTTTCTTT
v_call: TRBV15
d_call: NA
j_call: TRBJ1-1
clone_size: many

cdr3_aa: CSAGTPYEQYF
cdr3_nt: TGCAGTGCCGGGACACCCTACGAGCAGTACTTC
v_call: TRBV20-1
d_call: NA
j_call: TRBJ2-7
clone_size: many

cdr3_aa: CASSLGVVNTEAFF
cdr3_nt: TGCGCCAGCAGCTTGGGTGTGGTGAACACTGAAGCTTTCTTT
v_call: TRBV5-1
d_call: NA
j_call: TRBJ1-1
clone_size: many

cdr3_aa: CASSEADRGTDTQYF
cdr3_nt: TGCGCCAGCAGTGAGGCGGACAGGGGCACAGATACGCAGTATTTT
v_call: TRBV10-2
d_call: TRBD1
j_call: TRBJ2-3
clone_size: many

cdr3_aa: CASSIGQYNEQFF
cdr3_nt: TGTGCCAGCAGCATTGGACAGTACAATGAGCAGTTCTTC
v_call: TRBV9
d_call: NA
j_call: TRBJ2-1
clone_size: many

cdr3_aa: CASSYTLRVNQPQHF
cdr3_nt: TGTGCCAGTAGTTACACACTGAGGGTCAATCAGCCCCAGCATTTT
v_call: TRBV19
d_call: NA
j_call: TRBJ1-5
clone_size: many

cdr3_aa: CATSGGRGQTDTQYF
cdr3_nt: TGTGCCACCAGTGGTGGACGGGGCCAAACAGATACGCAGTATTTT
v_call: TRBV24-1
d_call: NA
j_call: TRBJ2-3
clone_size: many

cdr3_aa: CASSESGGGDQPQHF
cdr3_nt: TGCGCCAGCAGTGAGTCAGGCGGCGGGGATCAGCCCCAGCATTTT
v_call: TRBV10-2
d_call: NA
j_call: TRBJ1-5
clone_size: many

cdr3_aa: CSARIQGTEAFF
cdr3_nt: TGCAGTGCTAGAATACAGGGAACTGAAGCTTTCTTT
v_call: TRBV20-1
d_call: NA
j_call: TRBJ1-1
clone_size: many